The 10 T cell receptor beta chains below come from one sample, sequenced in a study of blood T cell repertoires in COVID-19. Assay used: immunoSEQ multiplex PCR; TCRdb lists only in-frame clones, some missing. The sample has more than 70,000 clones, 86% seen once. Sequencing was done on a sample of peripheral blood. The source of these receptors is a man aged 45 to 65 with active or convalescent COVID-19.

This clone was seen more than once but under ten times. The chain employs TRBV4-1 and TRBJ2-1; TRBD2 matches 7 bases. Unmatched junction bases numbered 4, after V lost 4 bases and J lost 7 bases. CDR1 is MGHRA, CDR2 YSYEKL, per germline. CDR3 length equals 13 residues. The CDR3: CASSPTGGNEQFF. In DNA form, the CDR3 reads TGCGCCAGCAGCCCTACCGGGGGGAATGAGCAGTTCTTC.

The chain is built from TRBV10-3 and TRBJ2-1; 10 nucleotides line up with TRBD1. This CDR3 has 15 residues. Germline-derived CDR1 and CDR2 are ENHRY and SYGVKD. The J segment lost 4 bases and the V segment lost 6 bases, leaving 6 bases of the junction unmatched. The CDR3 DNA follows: TGTGCCATCAGGACCGGGACAGGGGATTACAATGAGCAGTTCTTC. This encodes CAIRTGTGDYNEQFF.

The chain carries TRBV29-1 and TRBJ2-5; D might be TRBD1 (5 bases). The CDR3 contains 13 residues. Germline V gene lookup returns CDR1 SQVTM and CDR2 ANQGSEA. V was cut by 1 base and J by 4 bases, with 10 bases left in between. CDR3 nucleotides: TGCAGCGTTGAAGTACAGGCAGGAGAGACCCAGTACTTC. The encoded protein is CSVEVQAGETQYF.

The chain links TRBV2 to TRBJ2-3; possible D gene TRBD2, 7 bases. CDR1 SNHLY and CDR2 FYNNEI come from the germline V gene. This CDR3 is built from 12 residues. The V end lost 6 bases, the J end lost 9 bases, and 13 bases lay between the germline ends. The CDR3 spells CASRGEGVTQYF. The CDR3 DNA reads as TGTGCCAGCAGGGGGGAGGGGGTAACGCAGTATTTT.

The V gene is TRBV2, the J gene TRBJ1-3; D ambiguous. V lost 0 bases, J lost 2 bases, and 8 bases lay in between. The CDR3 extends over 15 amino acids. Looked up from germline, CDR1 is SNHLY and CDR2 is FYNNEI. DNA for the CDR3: TGTGCCAGCAGTGAAGCTTGGCTCACTGGAAACACCATATATTTT. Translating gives CASSEAWLTGNTIYF.

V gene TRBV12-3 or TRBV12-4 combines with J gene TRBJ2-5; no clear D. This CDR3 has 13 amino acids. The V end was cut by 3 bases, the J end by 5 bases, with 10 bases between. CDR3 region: CASSFSGVETQYF. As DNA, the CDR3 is TGTGCCAGCAGTTTTTCAGGTGTGGAGACCCAGTACTTC.

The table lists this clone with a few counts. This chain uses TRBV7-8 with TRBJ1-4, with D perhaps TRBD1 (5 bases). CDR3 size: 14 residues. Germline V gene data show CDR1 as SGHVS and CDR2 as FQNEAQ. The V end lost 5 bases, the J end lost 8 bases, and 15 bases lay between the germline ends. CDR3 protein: CASSPGGSGEKLFF. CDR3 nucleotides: TGTGCCAGCAGCCCCGGGGGGTCAGGAGAAAAACTGTTTTTT.

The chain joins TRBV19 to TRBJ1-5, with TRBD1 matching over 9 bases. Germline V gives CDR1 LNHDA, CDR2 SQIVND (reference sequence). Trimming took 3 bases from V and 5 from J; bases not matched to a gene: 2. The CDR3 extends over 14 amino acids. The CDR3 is CASSIGQGYQPQHF. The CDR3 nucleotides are TGTGCCAGTAGTATCGGACAGGGGTATCAGCCCCAGCATTTT.

The CDR3 DNA reads TGTGCCAGCAGTGAACAGGGAATTGACACTGAAGCTTTCTTT. This codes for CASSEQGIDTEAFF. V usage is TRBV6-1 and J usage is TRBJ1-1; tentative D call: TRBD1 (5 bases). Trimming cost V 2 bases and J 3 bases, with 10 bases left between them. Per the germline V gene, CDR1 is MNHNS and CDR2 is SASEGT. The CDR3 is made up of 14 amino acids.

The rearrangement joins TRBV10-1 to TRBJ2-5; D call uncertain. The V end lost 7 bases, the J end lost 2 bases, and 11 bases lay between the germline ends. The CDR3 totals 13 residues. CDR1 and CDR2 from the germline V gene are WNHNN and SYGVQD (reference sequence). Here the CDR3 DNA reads TGCGCCAGCAATACGGCAGGACAAGAGACCCAGTACTTC. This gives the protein CASNTAGQETQYF.